This record looks at one T cell receptor (beta chain) sequence and its context. Antigen unknown. Both 60 Vbeta primers and 13 Jbeta primers went into the PCR. Clones were sequenced by immunoSEQ multiplex PCR, and TCRdb holds only the in-frame ones, with some missing. The sample includes under 200,000 clones, around 85% of them seen just once. These data belong to a study of cytomegalovirus exposure and HLA in healthy donors. Study-wide background: Samples from HLA-typed donors yielded about 86 million unique TCRs in an early data release. Among the approximately 410 genotyped donors, about 81% were placed in the Caucasian-associated ancestry cluster.

Donors had nominal health at sampling but likely had unrecorded immune exposures. Study-wide points: Later analysis associated a missense DCLRE1C variant with TCR beta V- and J-gene trimming.

This clonotype was sampled from a man aged 50 or older in good health and CMV-seronegative. Specimen: PBMCs.

CDR3 DNA sequence: TGTGCCAGTAGTTCTACGCTCCAGACCCAGTACTTC. This translates into CASSSTLQTQYF. V usage is TRBV19 and J usage is TRBJ2-5; D is unresolved. CDR3 length equals 12 residues. In germline, CDR1 is LNHDA, CDR2 SQIVND (reference sequence). V dropped 5 bases and J dropped 6 bases, with 10 bases sitting between them.